One sample yielded the 17 T cell receptor beta chains listed below, sequenced in a study of cytomegalovirus exposure and HLA in healthy donors. Researchers ran the PCR with 60 Vbeta and 13 Jbeta primers. Generated by immunoSEQ multiplex PCR, the TCRdb table keeps only in-frame clones and is missing some. The sample lists under 250,000 clones; around four fifths were seen once. Sequencing was carried out using PBMCs. The receptor source for this set is a male donor in good health and CMV-seronegative.

The CDR3: CASSLGTSPGELFF. DNA of the CDR3: TGTGCCAGCAGCTTGGGAACTTCACCCGGGGAGCTGTTTTTT. This chain uses TRBV5-4 with TRBJ2-2; D gene unclear. Germline V CDR1 and CDR2: SGHNT, YYREEE (reference sequence). The CDR3 contains 14 residues. The V end lost 0 bases, the J end lost 6 bases, and 9 bases lay between the germline ends.

The V call is TRBV27, the J call TRBJ2-1, with 11 nucleotides matching TRBD2. Losses at the gene ends were 5 bases for V and 5 bases for J; bases not matched to a gene: 5. The CDR3 contains 15 residues. Per germline, CDR1 MNHEY and CDR2 SMNVEV (reference sequence). The CDR3 reads CASSPGTSGHNEQFF. CDR3 DNA: TGTGCCAGCAGTCCGGGGACTAGCGGACACAATGAGCAGTTCTTC.

The chain links TRBV12-5 to TRBJ2-3; TRBD2 matches at 7 bases. This CDR3 contains 13 residues. The trim removed 8 bases at V and 2 bases at J, leaving 4 bases unmatched. CDR1 LGHNT and CDR2 FRNRAP come from the germline V gene. The CDR3 nucleotides are TGTGCTAGTCGGGAGGCCAACACAGATACGCAGTATTTT. Amino acid sequence: CASREANTDTQYF.

This clone is a singleton in its sample. The chain links TRBV19 to TRBJ1-1; 7 positions agree with TRBD1. The CDR3 has 17 amino acids. V was clipped by 3 bases and J by 1 base; unmatched bases: 11. Germline V gives CDR1 LNHDA, CDR2 SQIVND (reference sequence). CDR3 DNA: TGTGCCAGTAGTATCCCCCCGGGACAGAAAAAGAACACTGAAGCTTTCTTT. Amino acids: CASSIPPGQKKNTEAFF.

This rearrangement joins TRBV27 to TRBJ1-2, with D unclear. Germline V gives CDR1 MNHEY, CDR2 SMNVEV (reference sequence). The CDR3 is made up of 14 amino acids. V was cut by 6 bases and J by 2 bases, with 13 bases left in between. CDR3 DNA: TGTGCCAGCAGCCCCGCGAGGAGGAACTATGGCTACACCTTC. Its protein is CASSPARRNYGYTF.

V is TRBV7-9 and J is TRBJ2-7; possible D gene TRBD1, 5 bases. The ends were cut back, 0 bases at V and 2 bases at J, with 5 bases in the middle. Germline CDR1 SEHNR, CDR2 FQNEAQ (reference sequence). This CDR3 is built from 13 residues. CDR3 sequence: CASSLAGPYEQYF. CDR3 coding DNA: TGTGCCAGCAGCTTAGCGGGGCCCTACGAGCAGTACTTC.

In its sample, this clone was seen once. The chain recombines TRBV28 with TRBJ1-5, with TRBD1 identical over 8 bases. CDR1 and CDR2 (germline): MDHEN, SYDVKM. The CDR3 sequence is 14 residues long. Trimming cost V 5 bases and J 2 bases; bases outside gene matches: 2. CDR3 loop: CASSMTGGNQPQHF. CDR3 coding DNA: TGTGCCAGCAGTATGACAGGGGGCAATCAGCCCCAGCATTTT. The entire variable domain, with the rest obtained from reference TRBV28 and TRBJ1-5, is as follows: DVKVTQSSRYLVKRTGEKVFLECVQDMDHENMFWYRQDPGLGLRLIYFSYDVKMKEKGDIPEGYSVSREKKERFSLILESASTNQTSMYLCASSMTGGNQPQHFGDGTRLSIL.

The V call is TRBV5-5, the J call TRBJ2-1; TRBD1 matches at 7 bases. The CDR3 has 16 residues. V shed 0 bases and J 3 bases; nucleotides not matched to a gene: 6. The germline gives CDR1 SGHKS, CDR2 YYEKEE (reference sequence). The CDR3, as DNA: TGTGCCAGCAGCTTGGCCTTGGCAGGGGGCTACAATGAGCAGTTCTTC. Translation: CASSLALAGGYNEQFF.

This clone appeared a single time. The rearrangement links TRBV5-4 to TRBJ2-1, with 8 bases aligning to TRBD2. Germline lookup yields CDR1 SGHNT and CDR2 YYREEE (reference sequence). CDR3 size: 14 residues. V gave up 2 bases and J gave up 8 bases; unmatched junction bases: 6. CDR3: CASSFRAGVHEQFF. DNA of the CDR3: TGTGCCAGCAGCTTTCGAGCGGGAGTACATGAGCAGTTCTTC. The whole variable domain, filled in from reference TRBV5-4 and TRBJ2-1, reads ETGVTQSPTHLIKTRGQQVTLRCSSQSGHNTVSWYQQALGQGPQFIFQYYREEENGRGNFPPRFSGLQFPNYSSELNVNALELDDSALYLCASSFRAGVHEQFFGPGTRLTVL.

This clone occurred once. The J gene is TRBJ1-3, the V gene TRBV11-2; D is undetermined. With 4 bases removed from V and 0 bases from J, the gap between germline ends came to 7 bases. This CDR3 is 14 amino acids long. CDR1 is SGHAT and CDR2 is FQNNGV in the germline V gene. The DNA of the CDR3 is TGTGCCAGCAGCTCACTTAGCTCTGGAAACACCATATATTTT. It specifies CASSSLSSGNTIYF. Complete variable domain (other parts from reference TRBV11-2 and TRBJ1-3): EAGVAQSPRYKIIEKRQSVAFWCNPISGHATLYWYQQILGQGPKLLIQFQNNGVVDDSQLPKDRFSAERLKGVDSTLKIQPAKLEDSAVYLCASSSLSSGNTIYFGEGSWLTVV.

The chain recombines TRBV6-6 with TRBJ1-6; D call uncertain. The germline CDR1 and CDR2 sequences are MNHNY and SVGAGI (reference sequence). V lost 7 bases and J lost 10, with 23 bases in between. This CDR3 has 16 residues. The CDR3 DNA follows: TGTGCCAGCACCACACAGCATCCGACCAAGCGGTCACCCCTCCACTTT. This translates into CASTTQHPTKRSPLHF.

CDR3 sequence (DNA): TGTGCCAGCTCACCGCGGGGGGGTCAGGAGACCCAGTACTTC. Its translation is CASSPRGGQETQYF. The J gene is TRBJ2-5, the V gene TRBV18; 9 bases match TRBD2. This CDR3 region has 14 residues. The ends lost 3 bases at V and 5 bases at J; junction bases unmatched: 4. Germline CDR1 is KGHSH and CDR2 is LQKENI.

The chain employs TRBV5-6 and TRBJ2-7, with D maybe TRBD2 (6 bases). Trimming left V 0 bases short and J 3 bases short, with 10 bases between. Germline assignment: CDR1 SGHDT and CDR2 YYEEEE. The CDR3 covers 14 residues. CDR3 amino acids: CASSLDGRDYEQYF. The CDR3 DNA sequence: TGTGCCAGCAGCTTGGACGGGAGAGACTACGAGCAGTACTTC.

This rearrangement joins TRBV4-1 to TRBJ1-4; TRBD1 agrees at 7 bases. V lost 0 bases, J lost 3 bases, and 16 bases stayed unmatched. The CDR3 contains 20 residues. Germline V lookup: CDR1 MGHRA, CDR2 YSYEKL. The CDR3 bases are TGCGCCAGCAGCCAAGATGTCCCCACAGGGGCTGGAGGGGCTAATGAAAAACTGTTTTTT. Protein product: CASSQDVPTGAGGANEKLFF.

This chain joins TRBV5-1 and TRBJ1-1, with a possible D match to TRBD1 (6 bases). The CDR3 sequence is 13 residues long. CDR1 is SGHRS and CDR2 is YFSETQ in the germline V gene. The V and J ends lost 0 bases and 5 bases respectively, with 8 bases between them. This CDR3 reads CASSLDQGTEAFF. The DNA of the CDR3 is TGCGCCAGCAGCTTGGACCAGGGGACTGAAGCTTTCTTT.

The chain joins TRBV5-1 to TRBJ1-1; perhaps TRBD1 as D (5 bases). The CDR3 is 13 amino acids. The germline CDR1 and CDR2 sequences are SGHRS and YFSETQ. V shed 2 bases and J shed 7 bases, with 12 bases lying between them. The CDR3, as DNA: TGCGCCAGCAGCTTCGGGGGAGGCGATGAAGCTTTCTTT. This sequence encodes CASSFGGGDEAFF.

This clone showed up just a few times. This chain connects TRBV7-6 to TRBJ1-1; maybe TRBD1 (5 bases). Trimming took off 4 bases at V and 2 bases at J, with 8 bases between the two ends. CDR1 is SGHVS, CDR2 FNYEAQ, per germline. CDR3 size: 13 residues. The CDR3 loop reads CASSSGYNTEAFF. The CDR3 DNA is TGTGCCAGCAGCTCAGGGTACAACACTGAAGCTTTCTTT.